Below are 9 T cell receptor beta chains sequenced from a single sample in a study of Graves' ophthalmopathy and Graves' hyperthyroidism. The sequenced template was RNA, covering the TCR beta CDR3 region. The first round was an RT-PCR with HTBI primers, and the second round was a multiplex PCR. MiXCR, run by TCRdb on the multiplex PCR reads, gives a single entry per CDR3 protein. The sample records hundreds of thousands of distinct CDR3 sequences, over 20% being singletons. Input material: peripheral blood. The origin of the receptors is a woman younger than 35 with stable Graves' hyperthyroidism.

This clonotype was observed at least ten times. Given a much more abundant clone one base away, this may be a read error. V and J are TRBV28 and TRBJ1-2; tentatively, D is TRBD1 (5 bases). The V gene's germline CDR1 is MDHEN and CDR2 SYDVKM. Between the trimmed V and J ends, which lost 2 bases and 4 bases, there was a span of 8 bases. The CDR3 is 13 residues long. This chain's CDR3 is CASSLRQPYGYTF. The CDR3 DNA is TGTGCCAGCAGTTTAAGACAGCCCTATGGCTACACCTTC.

The chain has TRBV30 and TRBJ1-2; 7 bases line up with TRBD1. Looked up from germline, CDR1 is GTSNPN and CDR2 is SVGIG (reference sequence). The CDR3 is 13 residues long. V was pared by 1 base and J by 6 bases, with 5 bases of the junction left unmatched. CDR3 DNA: TGTGCCTGGAGTGCGGGGGGGACAGATGGCTACACCTTC. As protein: CAWSAGGTDGYTF.

On this clonotype itself: A junction end diverges from the germline sequence, so it may reflect a read error. CDR3: CVSSSGQGVTEAFF. CDR3 DNA sequence: TGTGTCAGCAGCTCCGGACAGGGGGTGACTGAAGCTTTCTTT. The chain recombines TRBV7-9 with TRBJ1-1; TRBD1 matches 10 bases. The CDR3 is made up of 14 amino acids. Germline CDR1 and CDR2: SEHNR and FQNEAQ (reference sequence).

This clonotype was counted many times. The CDR3 bases are TGTGCCAGCAGCTTACTAGGGTTGGGCTACACCTTC. Translation gives CASSLLGLGYTF. This sequence joins TRBV7-2 and TRBJ1-2; D is uncertain. V was cut by 2 bases and J by 8 bases, with 9 bases left in between. The length of the CDR3 is 12 residues. Germline CDR1 SGHTA, CDR2 FQGNSA.

The count of this clonotype is one. The chain links TRBV5-1 to TRBJ2-7; D is possibly TRBD1 (5 bases). V was cut by 6 bases and J by 3 bases, with 7 bases left in between. In germline, CDR1 is SGHRS, CDR2 YFSETQ. The CDR3 runs to 11 residues. For the CDR3, the DNA is TGCGCCAGCAAACAGGACTACGAGCAGTACTTC. Translation gives CASKQDYEQYF. Based on the CDR3 plus reference TRBV5-1 and TRBJ2-7, the full variable domain is KAGVTQTPRYLIKTRGQQVTLSCSPISGHRSVSWYQQTPGQGLQFLFEYFSETQRNKGNFPGRFSGRQFSNSRSEMNVSTLELGDSALYLCASKQDYEQYFGPGTRLTVT.

The table lists this clonotype with a few counts. The J gene is TRBJ1-2, the V gene TRBV6-2 or TRBV6-3, with TRBD1 matching 8 bases. Trimming at V came to 2 bases and at J to 6 bases, leaving 2 bases not matched to a gene. Germline CDR1 reads MNHEY; CDR2 reads SVGEGT. The CDR3 consists of 13 residues. The CDR3 DNA sequence: TGTGCCAGCAGTTACGACAGGGGAGATGGCTACACCTTC. Translating it yields CASSYDRGDGYTF.

Ten or more counts support this clonotype. The chain carries TRBV20-1 and TRBJ1-1; D unclear. The germline V gene encodes CDR1 DFQATT and CDR2 SNEGSKA (reference sequence). The CDR3 is made up of 15 amino acids. The germline V and J ends were trimmed by 6 bases and 0 bases, with 17 bases remaining between them. The CDR3 is CSAPPQDGMNTEAFF. In nucleotides, the CDR3 is TGCAGTGCCCCACCCCAGGACGGGATGAACACTGAAGCTTTCTTT.

This clonotype was detected ten times or more. The DNA for the CDR3 is TGCAGTGCAACCTATAATAGCAATCAGCCCCAGCATTTT. Residues: CSATYNSNQPQHF. The chain recombines TRBV20-1 with TRBJ1-5, with D uncertain. Germline assignment: CDR1 DFQATT and CDR2 SNEGSKA (reference sequence). There are 13 residues in the CDR3. V was cut by 6 bases and J by 0 bases, with 9 bases left in between.

There are many counts of this clonotype. Being one base from a much bigger clone, this may be a read error. The chain uses TRBV6-5 and TRBJ2-7; 7 positions match TRBD2. V was pared by 4 bases and J by 5 bases, with 8 bases of the junction left unmatched. There are 14 residues in the CDR3. Germline V gene sequence: CDR1 MNHEY, CDR2 SVGAGI. CDR3 nucleotides: TGTGCCAGCAGTTCACTAGCGTTAATGGACGAGCAGTACTTC. Its translation: CASSSLALMDEQYF.